A single sample is the source of the 9 T cell receptor beta chains below, sequenced in a study of identical twins. TCRdb reanalysed the 5' RACE reads using MiXCR and keeps one entry per CDR3 protein. The sample consists of around 510,000 distinct CDR3 sequences, roughly an eighth of them appearing once. This same sample was also taken into another study, of yellow fever vaccine responses in identical twins.

The sequenced sample consisted of CD4+ T cells sorted from blood. The receptors stem from a young woman in good health.

This clonotype was recorded a few times. The V and J genes are TRBV6-5 and TRBJ2-7, with D unresolved. Trimming stripped 0 bases from V and 3 bases from J, with 12 bases between. Germline lookup yields CDR1 MNHEY and CDR2 SVGAGI. The CDR3 has 15 amino acids. CDR3 residues: CASSYSSRAGYEQYF. The CDR3 DNA is TGTGCCAGCAGTTACTCGAGCCGGGCTGGCTACGAGCAGTACTTC.

The chain uses TRBV28 and TRBJ2-2; 12 nucleotides line up with TRBD1. This CDR3 has 19 amino acids. The germline gives CDR1 MDHEN, CDR2 SYDVKM. V lost 4 bases and J lost 0; bases outside the gene matches: 9. The CDR3 DNA reads as TGTGCCAGCAGTTCCGCCGGGACAGGGGGCACTGCGAACACCGGGGAGCTGTTTTTT. Residues: CASSSAGTGGTANTGELFF. Full variable domain (remainder filled in from reference TRBV28 and TRBJ2-2): DVKVTQSSRYLVKRTGEKVFLECVQDMDHENMFWYRQDPGLGLRLIYFSYDVKMKEKGDIPEGYSVSREKKERFSLILESASTNQTSMYLCASSSAGTGGTANTGELFFGEGSRLTVL.

The chain joins TRBV27 to TRBJ1-2; D remains unclear. Trimming pared 5 bases from V and 0 bases from J, leaving 10 bases between. Germline CDR1 is MNHEY and CDR2 is SMNVEV (reference sequence). This CDR3 spans 14 amino acids. The CDR3 sequence is CASSPNTANYGYTF. The CDR3 DNA sequence: TGTGCCAGCAGTCCGAACACGGCTAACTATGGCTACACCTTC.

This clonotype occurred a few times. This chain uses TRBV12-3 or TRBV12-4 with TRBJ2-3, with 8 bases matching TRBD2. J was trimmed by 1 base and V by 5 bases; bases with no gene match: 11. The length of the CDR3 is 17 residues. DNA of the CDR3: TGTGCCAGCAGTCCAACCCGGATACTAGCGGGCACAGATACGCAGTATTTT. Encoded protein: CASSPTRILAGTDTQYF.

The rearrangement joins TRBV5-1 to TRBJ2-7; 9 bases agree with TRBD1. V shed 3 bases, J shed 3 bases, and the junction held 4 bases outside the gene matches. In germline, CDR1 is SGHRS, CDR2 YFSETQ. The CDR3 spans 14 residues. The CDR3 region has the DNA TGCGCCAGCAGCTGGGACAGGGCAGTCTACGAGCAGTACTTC. Protein: CASSWDRAVYEQYF.

CDR3 loop: CASRRESSYEQYF. The CDR3, as DNA: TGTGCCAGCAGGCGGGAGAGCTCCTACGAGCAGTACTTC. The V gene is TRBV7-9, the J gene TRBJ2-7; TRBD2 agrees at 7 bases. Per germline, CDR1 SEHNR and CDR2 FQNEAQ (reference sequence). Losses at the gene ends were 6 bases for V and 0 bases for J; bases not matched to a gene: 2. The CDR3 has 13 residues.

This clonotype was seen a few times. V gene TRBV30 combines with J gene TRBJ2-5, with D maybe TRBD1 (6 bases). This CDR3 has 15 amino acids. V lost 4 bases to trimming and J lost 1 base, with 16 bases between them. Germline loops: CDR1 GTSNPN, CDR2 SVGIG (reference sequence). CDR3 loop: CAWTTWGRGQETQYF. CDR3 in DNA: TGTGCCTGGACCACCTGGGGCAGGGGCCAAGAGACCCAGTACTTC.

The rearrangement joins TRBV27 to TRBJ2-3, with 8 nucleotides matching TRBD2. V gave up 7 bases and J gave up 2 bases; unmatched junction bases: 14. There are 17 residues in the CDR3. CDR1 is MNHEY, CDR2 SMNVEV, per germline (reference sequence). The CDR3 DNA reads as TGTGCCAGCACCCGCGGGGTAGCGGGATTTTACACAGATACGCAGTATTTT. Protein: CASTRGVAGFYTDTQYF.

The chain couples TRBV11-2 to TRBJ2-1; weak D call: TRBD2 (6 bases). Germline V lookup: CDR1 SGHAT, CDR2 FQNNGV. This CDR3 comprises 18 residues. Trimming removed 5 bases at V and 0 bases at J, with 20 bases between. CDR3 in amino acids: CASSRLVGTSSSYNEQFF. The CDR3 DNA reads TGTGCCAGCAGCCGACTAGTGGGGACTTCAAGCTCCTACAATGAGCAGTTCTTC.